The next 20 T cell receptor beta chains were all read from a single sample in a study of identical twins. MiXCR, run by TCRdb on the 5' RACE reads, gives a single entry per CDR3 protein. The sample yields about 200,000 distinct CDR3 sequences, 6.5% to 8% seen once. These same data were also listed under a study on T cells expressing NK-cell markers.

Input material: CD8+ T cells sorted from blood. The receptors here all came from a woman in her late teens or twenties in good health.

This sequence joins TRBV4-3 and TRBJ2-2; D is unclear. CDR1 and CDR2 (germline): LGHNA, YSLEER. Trimming removed 1 base from V and 1 base from J, with 13 bases in between. The CDR3 runs to 17 residues. The CDR3 DNA sequence: TGCGCCAGCAGCCAAGTCTCAGGCCCCGTGAACACCGGGGAGCTGTTTTTT. This sequence encodes CASSQVSGPVNTGELFF.

The DNA for the CDR3 is TGTGCCAGCAGTCCTGGACGGGGTCAAGAGACCCAGTACTTC. This sequence encodes CASSPGRGQETQYF. The rearrangement uses TRBV6-1 and TRBJ2-5; a possible D gene is TRBD2 (5 bases). V lost 5 bases, J lost 2 bases, and 12 bases lay in between. The CDR3 is made up of 14 amino acids. Germline V gives CDR1 MNHNS, CDR2 SASEGT.

V and J are TRBV7-2 and TRBJ2-1; the D is unclear. Trimming removed 3 bases at V and 3 bases at J, with 3 bases between. Per germline, CDR1 SGHTA and CDR2 FQGNSA. The CDR3 extends over 12 amino acids. CDR3 coding DNA: TGTGCCAGCAGCTTCTTCTACAATGAGCAGTTCTTC. Protein sequence: CASSFFYNEQFF.

This chain uses TRBV9 with TRBJ2-7; D may be TRBD1 (5 bases). V gave up 3 bases and J gave up 5 bases, with 12 bases separating them. Germline V gene data show CDR1 as SGDLS and CDR2 as YYNGEE. CDR3 size: 13 residues. The CDR3 DNA reads as TGTGCCAGCAGCGCCAGGGTCAGGGACGAGCAGTACTTC. Translating it yields CASSARVRDEQYF.

This clonotype was observed a handful of times. The CDR3 loop reads CSAPGQGVEGYTF. CDR3 nucleotides: TGCAGTGCCCCGGGACAGGGAGTCGAGGGCTACACCTTC. The J gene is TRBJ1-2, the V gene TRBV20-1; 9 positions agree with TRBD1. The trim removed 6 bases at V and 8 bases at J, leaving 10 bases unmatched. The CDR3 runs 13 residues. Germline values: CDR1 DFQATT, CDR2 SNEGSKA (reference sequence).

This clonotype was seen a handful of times. This sequence joins TRBV9 and TRBJ2-5; 12 positions agree with TRBD1. CDR1 and CDR2 from the germline V gene are SGDLS and YYNGEE. The CDR3 consists of 15 residues. V lost 3 bases, J lost 5 bases, and 5 bases stayed unmatched. This CDR3 is CASSGGQGAVETQYF. The CDR3 DNA reads as TGTGCCAGCAGCGGGGGACAGGGGGCTGTGGAGACCCAGTACTTC.

This clonotype occurred many times. The V gene is TRBV29-1, the J gene TRBJ1-1; 7 positions match TRBD1. The CDR3 is 13 amino acids. Germline-derived CDR1 and CDR2 are SQVTM and ANQGSEA. With 3 bases clipped from V and 4 bases from J, the junction kept 5 bases outside the gene matches. CDR3 DNA: TGCAGCGTTGATTGGGCAGGGGGCACTGAAGCTTTCTTT. Protein sequence: CSVDWAGGTEAFF.

The chain joins TRBV6-2 or TRBV6-3 to TRBJ2-5; D is possibly TRBD1 or TRBD2 (6 bases each). Per the germline V gene, CDR1 is MNHEY and CDR2 is SVGEGT. This CDR3 has 15 amino acids. Trimming shortened V by 1 base and J by 4 bases, and 13 bases separated the two germline ends. Written as DNA, the CDR3 is TGTGCCAGCAGTTACTTCCGGGGGCCCTCAGAGACCCAGTACTTC. Its protein is CASSYFRGPSETQYF.

This clonotype occurred many times. V and J are TRBV12-3 or TRBV12-4 and TRBJ2-5, with 8 bases matching TRBD2. The CDR3 has 15 amino acids. V was clipped by 5 bases and J by 5 bases; unmatched bases: 10. The CDR3 sequence: CASSPRREGLETQYF. The CDR3 DNA sequence: TGTGCCAGCAGTCCGAGACGGGAGGGCCTGGAGACCCAGTACTTC.

This clonotype was detected a few times. The chain recombines TRBV4-1 with TRBJ2-5, with D perhaps matching TRBD2 (5 bases). Trimming took 1 base from V and 2 from J, leaving 14 bases between them. The CDR3 is 16 residues long. Germline V CDR1 and CDR2: MGHRA, YSYEKL. CDR3 coding DNA: TGCGCCAGCAGCCAAGCAAGCGGCGACTTTCAAGAGACCCAGTACTTC. Protein product: CASSQASGDFQETQYF.

This clonotype has ten or more counts. The V call is TRBV27, the J call TRBJ2-1; perhaps TRBD2 as D (6 bases). CDR1 is MNHEY and CDR2 is SMNVEV in the germline V gene (reference sequence). V lost 9 bases and J lost 9, with 12 bases in between. The CDR3 sequence is 11 residues long. CDR3 sequence reads: CASARGIEQFF. The CDR3 bases are TGTGCCAGTGCCCGGGGGATTGAGCAGTTCTTC.

This clonotype was counted many times. The chain is built from TRBV7-9 and TRBJ2-7, with TRBD1 identical over 9 bases. Germline CDR1 is SEHNR and CDR2 is FQNEAQ (reference sequence). V lost 5 bases to trimming and J lost 5 bases; unmatched junction nucleotides: 13. The CDR3 runs to 16 residues. DNA for the CDR3: TGTGCCAGCAGCCCTCAACGGGGGGACAGGGTTCACGAGCAGTACTTC. It encodes CASSPQRGDRVHEQYF.

CDR3 region: CASTGSSGPNTGELFF. The CDR3 DNA sequence: TGTGCCAGCACGGGGAGTAGCGGACCGAACACCGGGGAGCTGTTTTTT. This chain uses TRBV14 with TRBJ2-2; TRBD2 might be the D (6 bases). CDR1 and CDR2 (germline): SGHDN, FVKESK. Trimming removed 7 bases from V and 0 bases from J, with 15 bases in between. CDR3 length: 16 amino acids.

This clonotype turned up a few times. The chain links TRBV5-1 to TRBJ1-5; possibly TRBD1 for D (5 bases). The germline V gene has CDR1 SGHRS and CDR2 YFSETQ. Trimming stripped 4 bases from V and 10 bases from J, with 15 bases between. This CDR3 comprises 13 residues. CDR3 nucleotide sequence: TGCGCCAGCAGCCCCCGTCTGGGGCAACCCCAGCATTTT. Translation gives CASSPRLGQPQHF.

The chain combines TRBV5-1 with TRBJ1-1; D unresolved. V dropped 0 bases and J dropped 1 base, with 16 bases sitting between them. There are 17 residues in the CDR3. Per germline, CDR1 SGHRS and CDR2 YFSETQ. The CDR3 loop is CASSLGSWAGGNTEAFF. CDR3 DNA: TGCGCCAGCAGCTTGGGCTCATGGGCAGGAGGGAACACTGAAGCTTTCTTT.

The V call is TRBV9, the J call TRBJ2-5, with D perhaps matching TRBD2 (6 bases). Germline V CDR1 and CDR2: SGDLS, YYNGEE. The CDR3 runs 14 residues. Trimming pared 3 bases from V and 4 bases from J, leaving 13 bases between. This CDR3 reads CASSGSGATETQYF. In DNA form, the CDR3 reads TGTGCCAGCAGCGGGTCGGGAGCGACAGAGACCCAGTACTTC.

This clonotype has a count of ten or more. The V call is TRBV12-3 or TRBV12-4, the J call TRBJ2-1; D unresolved. The CDR3 runs 12 residues. Trimming pared 7 bases from V and 7 bases from J, leaving 11 bases between. CDR3 sequence reads: CASTSSGNEQFF. The CDR3 nucleotides read TGTGCCAGCACCTCTAGTGGGAATGAGCAGTTCTTC.

This clonotype was found many times. The J gene is TRBJ1-5, the V gene TRBV6-1, with D perhaps TRBD1 (5 bases). CDR1 and CDR2 (germline): MNHNS, SASEGT. This CDR3 contains 14 residues. With 6 bases removed from V and 4 bases from J, the gap between germline ends came to 13 bases. CDR3 residues: CASSVDEGNQPQHF. CDR3 DNA: TGTGCCAGCAGCGTCGATGAGGGGAATCAGCCCCAGCATTTT.

This clonotype was picked up many times. The V call is TRBV10-3, the J call TRBJ1-2; 10 bases match TRBD1. The trim removed 8 bases at V and 4 bases at J, leaving 1 base unmatched. This CDR3 is built from 12 residues. CDR1 and CDR2 from the germline V gene are ENHRY and SYGVKD. This CDR3 reads CAIRDRGYGYTF. The CDR3 bases are TGTGCCATCCGGGACAGGGGCTATGGCTACACCTTC.

This chain links TRBV7-9 with TRBJ1-2; TRBD1 matches 10 bases. This CDR3 contains 15 residues. Germline V CDR1 and CDR2: SEHNR, FQNEAQ (reference sequence). Losses at the gene ends were 5 bases for V and 1 base for J; bases not matched to a gene: 4. The CDR3 sequence is CASSAGQGDNYGYTF. The CDR3, as DNA: TGTGCCAGCAGCGCCGGACAGGGGGATAACTATGGCTACACCTTC.